This TCR beta chain originates from a study of OX40 agonist ivuxolimab in advanced cancers. Across the whole study: Intravenous ivuxolimab at 0.01 to 10 mg/kg was given to patients every 2 weeks. Whole-study results and caveats: There was clonal expansion of CD4+ and CD8+ blood T cells by week 6 at 0.1 to 3.0 mg/kg.

CDR3 length: 14 residues. Sequencing used immunoSEQ multiplex PCR; TCRdb keeps in-frame clones, though not all of them. The sample has roughly 93,000 clones; less than 85% are singletons. As to this clone: Its antigen is currently unknown.

The sequencing used CD4+ or CD8+ T cells sorted from blood, collected in a trial of the OX40 agonist ivuxolimab. The chain joins TRBV21-1 to TRBJ2-7; the table names TRBD2, a call not compared with the DNA. TRBV21-1 constitutes a pseudogene. This receptor was identified in an adult with an advanced solid tumor such as melanoma, head and neck, liver or kidney cancer. CDR3 amino acids: CASAPKVRSYEQYF. In nucleotides, the CDR3 is TGTGCCAGCGCCCCCAAAGTCCGGAGCTACGAGCAGTACTTC.